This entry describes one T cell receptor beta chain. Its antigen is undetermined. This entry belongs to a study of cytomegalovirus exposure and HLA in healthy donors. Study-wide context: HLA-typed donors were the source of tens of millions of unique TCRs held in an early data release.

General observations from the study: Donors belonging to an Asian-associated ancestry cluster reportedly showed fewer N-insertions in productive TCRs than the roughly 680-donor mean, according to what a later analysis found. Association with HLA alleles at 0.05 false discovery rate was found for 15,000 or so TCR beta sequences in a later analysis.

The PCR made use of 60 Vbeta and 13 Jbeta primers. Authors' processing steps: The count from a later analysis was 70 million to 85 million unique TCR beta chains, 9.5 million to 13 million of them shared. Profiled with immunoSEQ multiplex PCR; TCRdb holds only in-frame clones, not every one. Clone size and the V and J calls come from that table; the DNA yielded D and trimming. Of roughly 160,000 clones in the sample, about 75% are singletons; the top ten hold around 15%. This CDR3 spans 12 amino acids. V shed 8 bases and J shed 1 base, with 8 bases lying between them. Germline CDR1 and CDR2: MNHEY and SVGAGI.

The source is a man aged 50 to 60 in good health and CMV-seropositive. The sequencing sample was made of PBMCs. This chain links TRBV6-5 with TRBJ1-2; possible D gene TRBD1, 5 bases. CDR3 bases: TGTGCCAGCCAAGGGGATAACTATGGCTACACCTTC. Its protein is CASQGDNYGYTF.